This T cell receptor (beta chain) came from a study of T cells after yellow fever vaccination. V shed 4 bases, J shed 10 bases, and the junction held 12 bases outside the gene matches. This CDR3 contains 15 residues. Germline lookup yields CDR1 MNHEY and CDR2 SVGAGI. Each CDR3 protein gets one entry after TCRdb re-called the 5' RACE reads with MiXCR. The profile covers 450,000 to 600,000 distinct CDR3 sequences, with roughly 17% appearing a single time and around 16% taken by the ten largest. About this clonotype itself: It may be a read error: a sequence one base away is much more abundant.

The chain carries TRBV6-5 and TRBJ2-2, with TRBD2 identical over 7 bases. The sample in question was PBMCs, obtained less than 6 days after the first yellow fever vaccination. The TCR sequence derives from a man in his late teens or twenties who received the YFV17D yellow fever vaccine. CDR3 in amino acids: CASSSSGAYFEELFF. Written as DNA, the CDR3 is TGTGCCAGCAGTTCGAGCGGGGCCTATTTCGAGGAGCTGTTTTTT.